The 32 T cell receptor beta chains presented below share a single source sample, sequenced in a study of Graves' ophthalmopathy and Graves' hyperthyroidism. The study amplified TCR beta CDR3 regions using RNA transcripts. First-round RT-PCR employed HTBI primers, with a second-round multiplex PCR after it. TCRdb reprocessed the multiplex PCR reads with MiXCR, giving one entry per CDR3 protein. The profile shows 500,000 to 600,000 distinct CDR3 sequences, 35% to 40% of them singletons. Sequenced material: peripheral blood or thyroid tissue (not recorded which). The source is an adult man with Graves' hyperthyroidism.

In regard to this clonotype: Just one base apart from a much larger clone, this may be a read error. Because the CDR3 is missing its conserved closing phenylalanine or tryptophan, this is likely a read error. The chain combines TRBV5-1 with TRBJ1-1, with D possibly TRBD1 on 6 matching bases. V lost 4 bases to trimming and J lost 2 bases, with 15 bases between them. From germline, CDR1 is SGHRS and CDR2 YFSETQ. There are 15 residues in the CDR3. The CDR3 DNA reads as TGCGCCAGCAGCCTCCGGACAGCGATAAACACTGAAGCTTTCTCT. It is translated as CASSLRTAINTEAFS.

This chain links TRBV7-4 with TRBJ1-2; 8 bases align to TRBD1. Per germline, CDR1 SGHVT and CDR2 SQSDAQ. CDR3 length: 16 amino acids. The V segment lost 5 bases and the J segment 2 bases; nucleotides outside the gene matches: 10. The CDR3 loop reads CASSLRSGGANYGYTF. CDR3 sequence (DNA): TGTGCCAGCAGCCTAAGATCAGGGGGCGCAAACTATGGCTACACCTTC.

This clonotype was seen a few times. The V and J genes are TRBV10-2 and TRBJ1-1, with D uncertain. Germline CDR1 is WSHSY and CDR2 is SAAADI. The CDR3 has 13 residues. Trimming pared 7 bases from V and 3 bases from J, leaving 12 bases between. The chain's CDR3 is CASKSGGDTEAFF. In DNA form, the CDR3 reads TGCGCCAGCAAATCGGGCGGGGACACTGAAGCTTTCTTT.

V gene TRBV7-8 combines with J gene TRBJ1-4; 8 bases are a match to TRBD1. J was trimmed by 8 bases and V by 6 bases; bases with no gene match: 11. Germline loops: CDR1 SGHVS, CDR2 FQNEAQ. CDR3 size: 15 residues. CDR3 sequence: CASSEARTGFEKLFF. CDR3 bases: TGTGCCAGCAGTGAAGCCCGGACAGGGTTCGAAAAACTGTTTTTT.

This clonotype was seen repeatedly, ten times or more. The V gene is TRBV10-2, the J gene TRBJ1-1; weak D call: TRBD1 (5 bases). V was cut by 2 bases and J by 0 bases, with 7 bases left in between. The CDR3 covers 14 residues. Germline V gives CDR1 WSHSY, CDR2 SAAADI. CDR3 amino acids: CASSEEGLNTEAFF. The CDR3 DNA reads TGCGCCAGCAGTGAGGAGGGACTGAACACTGAAGCTTTCTTT.

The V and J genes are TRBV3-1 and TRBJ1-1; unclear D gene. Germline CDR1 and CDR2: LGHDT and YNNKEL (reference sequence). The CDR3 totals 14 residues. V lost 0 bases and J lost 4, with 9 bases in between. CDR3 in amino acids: CASSQDLRGTEAFF. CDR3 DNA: TGTGCCAGCAGCCAAGATCTACGGGGCACTGAAGCTTTCTTT.

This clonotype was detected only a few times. CDR3 sequence (DNA): TGTGCCAGCAGCTTAGCGACTGGTAATGAGCAGTTCTTC. As protein: CASSLATGNEQFF. The V and J genes are TRBV7-9 and TRBJ2-7; D uncertain. The J call may be faulty, since TRBJ2-1 better matches the DNA end. CDR3 length equals 13 residues. Per germline, CDR1 SEHNR and CDR2 FQNEAQ (reference sequence).

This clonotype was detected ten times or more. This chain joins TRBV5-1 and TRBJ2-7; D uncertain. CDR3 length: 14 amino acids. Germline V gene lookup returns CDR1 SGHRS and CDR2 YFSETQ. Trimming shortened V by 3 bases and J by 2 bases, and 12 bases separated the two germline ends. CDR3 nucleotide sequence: TGCGCCAGCAGCTCCAAAACCACAGCCTACGAGCAGTACTTC. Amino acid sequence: CASSSKTTAYEQYF.

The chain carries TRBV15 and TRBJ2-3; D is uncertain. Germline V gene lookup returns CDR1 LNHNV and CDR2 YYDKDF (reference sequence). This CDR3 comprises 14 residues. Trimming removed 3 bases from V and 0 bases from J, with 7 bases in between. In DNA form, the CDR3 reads TGTGCCACCAGCAGGTGGTCTAGCACAGATACGCAGTATTTT. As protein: CATSRWSSTDTQYF.

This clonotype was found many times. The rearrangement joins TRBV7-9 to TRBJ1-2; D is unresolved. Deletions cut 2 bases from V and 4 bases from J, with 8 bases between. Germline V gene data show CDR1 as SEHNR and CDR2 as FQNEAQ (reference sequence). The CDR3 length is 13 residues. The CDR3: CASSLSTGYGYTF. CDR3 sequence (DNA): TGTGCCAGCAGCTTATCCACTGGCTATGGCTACACCTTC.

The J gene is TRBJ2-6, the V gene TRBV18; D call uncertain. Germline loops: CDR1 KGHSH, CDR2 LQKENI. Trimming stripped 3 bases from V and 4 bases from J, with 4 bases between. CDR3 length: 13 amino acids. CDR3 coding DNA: TGTGCCAGCTCACCTCTGGGGGCCAACGTCCTGACTTTC. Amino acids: CASSPLGANVLTF.

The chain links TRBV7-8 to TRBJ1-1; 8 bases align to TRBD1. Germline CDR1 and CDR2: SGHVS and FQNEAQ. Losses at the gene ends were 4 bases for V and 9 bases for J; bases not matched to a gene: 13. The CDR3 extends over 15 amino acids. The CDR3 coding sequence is TGTGCCAGCAGCTCGAGGATAGGACAGGGTTTAAAAGCTTTCTTT. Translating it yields CASSSRIGQGLKAFF.

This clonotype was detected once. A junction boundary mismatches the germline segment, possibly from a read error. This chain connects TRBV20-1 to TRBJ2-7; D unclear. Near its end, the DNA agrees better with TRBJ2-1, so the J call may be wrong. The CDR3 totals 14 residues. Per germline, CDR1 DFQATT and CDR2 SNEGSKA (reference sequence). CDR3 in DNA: TGCAGTGCTGGAGATCGGGCGGTGTACAATGAGCAGTTCTTC. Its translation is CSAGDRAVYNEQFF.

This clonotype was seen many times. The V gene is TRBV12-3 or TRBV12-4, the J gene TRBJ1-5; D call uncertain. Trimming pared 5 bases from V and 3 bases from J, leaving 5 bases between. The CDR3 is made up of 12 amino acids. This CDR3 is CASSPYNQPQHF. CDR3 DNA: TGTGCCAGCAGTCCCTACAATCAGCCCCAGCATTTT.

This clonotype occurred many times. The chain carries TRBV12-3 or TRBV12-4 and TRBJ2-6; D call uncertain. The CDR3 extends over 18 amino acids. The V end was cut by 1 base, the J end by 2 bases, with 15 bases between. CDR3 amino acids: CASSLGGWGYTGANVLTF. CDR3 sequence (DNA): TGTGCCAGCAGTTTAGGGGGTTGGGGTTACACTGGGGCCAACGTCCTGACTTTC.

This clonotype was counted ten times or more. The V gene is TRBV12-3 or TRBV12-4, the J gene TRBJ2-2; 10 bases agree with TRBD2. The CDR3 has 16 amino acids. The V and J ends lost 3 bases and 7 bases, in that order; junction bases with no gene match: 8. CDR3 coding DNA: TGTGCCAGCAGTTTCCTACTAGCGGGATCTGGCGGGGAGCTGTTTTTT. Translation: CASSFLLAGSGGELFF.

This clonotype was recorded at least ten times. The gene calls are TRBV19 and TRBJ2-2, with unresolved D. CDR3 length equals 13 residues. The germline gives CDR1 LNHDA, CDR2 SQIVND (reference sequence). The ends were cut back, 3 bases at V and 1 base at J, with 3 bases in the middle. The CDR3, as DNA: TGTGCCAGTAGTATCCTGAACACCGGGGAGCTGTTTTTT. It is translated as CASSILNTGELFF.

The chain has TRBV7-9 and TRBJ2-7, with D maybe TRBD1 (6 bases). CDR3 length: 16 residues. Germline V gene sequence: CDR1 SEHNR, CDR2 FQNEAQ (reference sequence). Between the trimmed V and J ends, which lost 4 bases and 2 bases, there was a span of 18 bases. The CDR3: CASSSSGTSEAYEQYF. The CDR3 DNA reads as TGTGCCAGCAGCTCCAGTGGGACAAGTGAAGCCTACGAGCAGTACTTC.

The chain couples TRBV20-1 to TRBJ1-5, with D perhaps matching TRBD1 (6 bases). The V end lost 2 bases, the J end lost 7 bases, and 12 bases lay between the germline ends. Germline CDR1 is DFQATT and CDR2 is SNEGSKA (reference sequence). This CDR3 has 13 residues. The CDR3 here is CSARQGHEQPQHF. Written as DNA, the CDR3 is TGCAGTGCTAGACAGGGACACGAGCAGCCCCAGCATTTT.

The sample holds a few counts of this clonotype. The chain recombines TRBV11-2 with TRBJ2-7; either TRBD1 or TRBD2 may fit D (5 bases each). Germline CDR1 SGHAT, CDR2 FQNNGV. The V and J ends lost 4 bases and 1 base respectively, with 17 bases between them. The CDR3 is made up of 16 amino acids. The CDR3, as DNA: TGTGCCAGCAGCTCCTGGCCGAGGGGAAAATCCTACGAGCAGTACTTC. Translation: CASSSWPRGKSYEQYF. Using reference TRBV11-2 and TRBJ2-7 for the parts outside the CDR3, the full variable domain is EAGVAQSPRYKIIEKRQSVAFWCNPISGHATLYWYQQILGQGPKLLIQFQNNGVVDDSQLPKDRFSAERLKGVDSTLKIQPAKLEDSAVYLCASSSWPRGKSYEQYFGPGTRLTVT.

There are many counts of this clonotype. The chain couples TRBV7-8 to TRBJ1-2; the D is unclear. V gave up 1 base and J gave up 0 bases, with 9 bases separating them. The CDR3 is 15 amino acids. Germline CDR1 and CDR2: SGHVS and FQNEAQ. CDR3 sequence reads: CASSLGSSANYGYTF. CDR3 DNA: TGTGCCAGCAGCTTAGGGTCGTCGGCTAACTATGGCTACACCTTC.

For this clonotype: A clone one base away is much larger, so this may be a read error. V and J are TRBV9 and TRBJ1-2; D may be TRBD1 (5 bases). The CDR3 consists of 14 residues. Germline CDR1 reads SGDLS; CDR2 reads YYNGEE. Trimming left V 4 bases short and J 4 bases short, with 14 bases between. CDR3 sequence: CASSFRGGGYGYTF. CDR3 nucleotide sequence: TGTGCCAGCAGCTTCCGCGGGGGGGGCTATGGCTACACCTTC.

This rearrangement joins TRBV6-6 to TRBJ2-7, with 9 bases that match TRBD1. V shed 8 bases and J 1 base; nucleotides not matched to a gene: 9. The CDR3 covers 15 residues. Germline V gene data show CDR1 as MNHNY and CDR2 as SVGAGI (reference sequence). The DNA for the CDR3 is TGTGCCAGCCATTTACAGGGGGCTCTGTCCTACGAGCAGTACTTC. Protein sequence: CASHLQGALSYEQYF.

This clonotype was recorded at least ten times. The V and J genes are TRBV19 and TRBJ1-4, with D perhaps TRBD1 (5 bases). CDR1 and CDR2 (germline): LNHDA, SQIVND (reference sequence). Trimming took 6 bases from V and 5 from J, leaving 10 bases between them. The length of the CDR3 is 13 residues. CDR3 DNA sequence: TGTGCCAGTAGAGGGACGAAGAATGAAAAACTGTTTTTT. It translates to CASRGTKNEKLFF.

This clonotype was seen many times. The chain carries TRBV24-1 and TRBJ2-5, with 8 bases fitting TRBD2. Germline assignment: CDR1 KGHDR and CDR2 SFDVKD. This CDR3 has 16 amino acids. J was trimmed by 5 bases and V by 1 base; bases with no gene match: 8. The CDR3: CATSDLAGVGTETQYF. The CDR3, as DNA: TGTGCCACCAGTGATTTAGCGGGGGTTGGGACGGAGACCCAGTACTTC.

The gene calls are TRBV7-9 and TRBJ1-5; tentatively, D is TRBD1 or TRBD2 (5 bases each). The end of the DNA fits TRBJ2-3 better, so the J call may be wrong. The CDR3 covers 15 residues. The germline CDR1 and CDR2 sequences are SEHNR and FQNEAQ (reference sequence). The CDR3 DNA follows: TGTGCCAGCAGCTTGGGGACGGCGGGCAATCAGCCCCAGTATTTT. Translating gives CASSLGTAGNQPQYF.

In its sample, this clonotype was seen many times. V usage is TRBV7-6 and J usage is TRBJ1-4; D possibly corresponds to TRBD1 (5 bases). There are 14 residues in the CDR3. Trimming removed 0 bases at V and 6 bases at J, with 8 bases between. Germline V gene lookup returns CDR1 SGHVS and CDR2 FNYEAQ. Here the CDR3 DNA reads TGTGCCAGCAGCTTAGCAGGGGTTGATGAAAAACTGTTTTTT. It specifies CASSLAGVDEKLFF.

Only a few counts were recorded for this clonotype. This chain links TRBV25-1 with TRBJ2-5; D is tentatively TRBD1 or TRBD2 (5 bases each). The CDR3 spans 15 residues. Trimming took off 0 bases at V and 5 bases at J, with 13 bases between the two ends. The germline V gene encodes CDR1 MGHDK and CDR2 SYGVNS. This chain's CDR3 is CASSEYPSWGETQYF. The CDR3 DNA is TGTGCCAGCAGTGAATACCCATCCTGGGGGGAGACCCAGTACTTC.

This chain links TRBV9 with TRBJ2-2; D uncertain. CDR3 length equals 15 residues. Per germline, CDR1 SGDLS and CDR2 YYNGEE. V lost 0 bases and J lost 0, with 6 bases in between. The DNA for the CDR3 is TGTGCCAGCAGCGTAGCTCAGCCGAACACCGGGGAGCTGTTTTTT. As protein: CASSVAQPNTGELFF.

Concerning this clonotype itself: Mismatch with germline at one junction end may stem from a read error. CDR3 amino acids: CASSHALDRQF. CDR3 nucleotide sequence: TGTGCCAGCAGCCACGCACTAGACAGGCAATTC. The chain employs TRBV3-1 and TRBJ2-7; the D gene is possibly TRBD1 (6 bases). The CDR3 contains 11 residues. Per germline, CDR1 LGHDT and CDR2 YNNKEL (reference sequence).

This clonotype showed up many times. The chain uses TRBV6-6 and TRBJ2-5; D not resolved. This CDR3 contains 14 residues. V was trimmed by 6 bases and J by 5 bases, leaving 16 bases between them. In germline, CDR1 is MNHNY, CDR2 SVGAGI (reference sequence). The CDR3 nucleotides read TGTGCCAGCAGGGAGTGGGGTGCTAAGGAGACCCAGTACTTC. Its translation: CASREWGAKETQYF.

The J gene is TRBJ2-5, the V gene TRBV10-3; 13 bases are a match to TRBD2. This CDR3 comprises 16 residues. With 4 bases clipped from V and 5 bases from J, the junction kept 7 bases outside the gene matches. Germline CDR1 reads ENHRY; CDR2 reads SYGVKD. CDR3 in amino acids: CAISAGTSGDGETQYF. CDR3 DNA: TGTGCCATCAGTGCTGGGACTAGCGGGGATGGCGAGACCCAGTACTTC.